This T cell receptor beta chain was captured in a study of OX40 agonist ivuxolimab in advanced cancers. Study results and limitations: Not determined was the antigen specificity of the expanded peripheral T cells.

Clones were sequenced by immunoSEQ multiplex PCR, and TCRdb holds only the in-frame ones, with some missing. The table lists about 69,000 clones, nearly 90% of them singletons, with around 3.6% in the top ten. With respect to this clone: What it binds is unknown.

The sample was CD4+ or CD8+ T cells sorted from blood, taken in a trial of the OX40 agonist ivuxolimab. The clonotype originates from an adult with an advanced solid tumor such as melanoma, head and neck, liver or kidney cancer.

CDR3: CASSVAPHPGGGHNTEAFF. The CDR3, as DNA: TGTGCCAGCAGCGTAGCCCCGCACCCGGGGGGGGGTCATAACACTGAAGCTTTCTTT. The genes are TRBV9 and TRBJ1-1; a weak D match, TRBD1 (5 bases). The CDR3 sequence is 19 residues long. The V and J ends lost 0 bases and 2 bases respectively, with 23 bases between them. Germline V gene data show CDR1 as SGDLS and CDR2 as YYNGEE.